This T cell receptor beta chain was captured by sequencing in a study of blood T cell repertoires in COVID-19 (dated by TCRdb to about 2020). Broadly, across the study: Collaborator samples came from the United States, Italy and Spain and covered acute and convalescent phases of COVID-19. The prospective study material was composed of cDNA or gDNA derived from T cells, B-cell-depleted T cells, or PBMCs. Subjects who had been exposed to COVID-19, were actively infected with it, or had recovered from it provided the deeply sampled blood TCRbeta repertoires that made up the dataset. The repertoires were released in a freely available public database meant as a resource for research on the immune response to SARS-CoV-2. Samples were obtained from the ongoing ImmuneRACE study (first 160 participants) and from about 1,300 subjects provided by 6 global collaborators. Sample metadata almost always included a de-identified subject ID, COVID-19 status, age in years and sex. Where available, HLA class I and class II types were obtained from metadata supplied by the sample provider rather than from assay-based typing.

The immunoSEQ Assay, a bias-controlled multiplex PCR, was used to amplify TCRbeta CDR3 regions from genomic DNA. As for how the authors treated the data: The number of nucleated cells in each sample was estimated by amplification of reference gene primers within the assay. To quantify the absolute abundance of each unique TCRbeta CDR3 rearrangement, sequence reads were collapsed and filtered. For each sample, productive Simpson clonality was calculated as the square root of Simpson's diversity index over productive rearrangements. TCRdb stores this immuneACCESS table with in-frame sequences only. Part of the clones is absent; in the studies checked, under half of the shortfall reflects unresolved V genes, and no reason is known for the rest. Clone size and V and J calls were adopted from that table, with D and trimming inferred from the DNA. This sample comprises 110,000 to 150,000 clones, around four fifths of them detected only once. The ten largest account for roughly 6.4% of the sample.

Participants in the prospective study were enrolled through a virtual design, were aged 18 to 89 years, and lived in 24 United States geographic areas. In the prospective study, cohorts were assigned on the basis of participant-reported clinical history obtained from a screening survey and a study questionnaire. Recovered participants in ImmuneRACE Cohort 3 were defined as having two consecutive negative NP/OP PCR tests, clearance from a healthcare professional, or resolution of symptoms. Mobile phlebotomists in the prospective study collected whole blood, serum and a nasopharyngeal or oropharyngeal swab from every participant. Participants in the prospective study had the option to provide additional blood draws and questionnaires over an approximately 2-month period. Before DNA extraction, blood samples from the prospective study were shipped at room temperature or frozen. V ends up 2 bases short and J 6 bases short, with an unmatched junction base count of 2. The germline V gene (reference sequence) sets CDR1 to LGHDT and CDR2 to YNNKEL. The CDR3 covers 15 residues, taking in both the cysteine and the phenylalanine. Only the CDR3 part of the read is kept: 45 bases, read in frame from the first base.

Overall study results and their limits: How much clinical and demographic metadata was included differed by source and by participant, and the metadata was provided uncurated.

Note on this clone: The antigen it binds to is not known. The sample holds no much larger clone one base away, and base qualities are not on file.

The chain links TRBV3-1 (or the pseudogene TRBV3-2) with TRBJ2-1, with 12 central nucleotides matching TRBD2. The sample comprised PBMCs or T cells enriched from blood (not recorded which). The TCR sequence derives from a middle-aged woman who had recovered from COVID-19. The nucleotides are TGTGCCAGCAGCCAATCTAGCGGGGGGGCCAATGAGCAGTTCTTC. Its protein is CASSQSSGGANEQFF.